The sequence of this TCR beta chain was determined in a study of cytomegalovirus exposure and HLA in healthy donors. Use of 60 Vbeta and 13 Jbeta primers characterized the PCR. Measured with immunoSEQ multiplex PCR; TCRdb has only the in-frame clones, and not every one. The sample lists fewer than 250,000 clones; more than 70% were seen once. About this clone itself: Its antigen remains unidentified.

Study findings and constraints: In an earlier analysis, most TCR beta V segments were productive about 87% or about 30% of the time. Later analysis suggested most CMV-associated TCR beta chains were HLA-restricted. The authors later found HLA-associated TCR beta chains more clonally expanded than equally common others. Highly shared variants forming one cluster were likely a sequencing artifact.

Trimming took 5 bases from V and 9 from J, leaving 13 bases between them. This CDR3 spans 12 amino acids. Per the germline V gene, CDR1 is SGHTA and CDR2 is FQGTGA. The source is a man younger than 40 in good health and CMV-seropositive. The rearrangement joins TRBV7-3 to TRBJ1-1; D not certain. Sequenced: PBMCs. CDR3: CASSQPGGKAFF. As DNA, the CDR3 is TGTGCCAGCAGCCAGCCGGGAGGAAAAGCTTTCTTT.